What follows are 18 T cell receptor beta chains derived from one specimen sequenced in a study of response to subunit inactivated influenza vaccine. TCRdb reanalysed the RT-PCR reads using MiXCR and keeps one entry per CDR3 protein. Of some 600,000 distinct CDR3 sequences listed, 11% to 15% are singletons. The material sequenced was PBMCs from blood, taken 14 to 15 days before vaccination. The receptors were sampled from a man over 45 who received an inactivated influenza vaccine.

In its sample, this clonotype was seen a few times. The chain combines TRBV7-2 with TRBJ2-1; a possible D gene is TRBD1 (5 bases). The CDR3 has 17 amino acids. Trimming pared 1 base from V and 1 base from J, leaving 14 bases between. Germline V gene data show CDR1 as SGHTA and CDR2 as FQGNSA. In DNA, the CDR3 is TGTGCCAGCAGCTTAGTCGCAGGGTTCGGGTCCTACAATGAGCAGTTCTTC. It encodes CASSLVAGFGSYNEQFF.

This clonotype has only a few counts. The gene calls are TRBV7-8 and TRBJ1-1, with TRBD1 as a possible D gene (6 bases). The CDR3 runs 17 residues. Trimming shortened V by 1 base and J by 1 base, and 16 bases separated the two germline ends. CDR1 is SGHVS, CDR2 FQNEAQ, per germline. For the CDR3, the DNA is TGTGCCAGCAGCTTAGGGGGGGCGGGACGGAGGAACACTGAAGCTTTCTTT. Translated, it gives CASSLGGAGRRNTEAFF.

This clonotype was found a few times. The gene calls are TRBV18 and TRBJ1-2, with D perhaps TRBD1 (5 bases). V was pared by 0 bases and J by 8 bases, with 7 bases between. The CDR3 is 12 residues long. CDR1 and CDR2 from the germline V gene are KGHSH and LQKENI. The CDR3 DNA reads as TGTGCCAGCTCACCACCTGGGGGAGGCTACACCTTC. As protein: CASSPPGGGYTF. The whole variable domain, filled in from reference TRBV18 and TRBJ1-2, reads NAGVMQNPRHLVRRRGQEARLRCSPMKGHSHVYWYRQLPEEGLKFMVYLQKENIIDESGMPKERFSAEFPKEGPSILRIQQVVRGDSAAYFCASSPPGGGYTFGSGTRLTVV.

This chain uses TRBV6-1 with TRBJ2-1; D is unclear. Trimming cost V 6 bases and J 8 bases, with 14 bases left between them. This CDR3 has 13 residues. In germline, CDR1 is MNHNS, CDR2 SASEGT. The CDR3 here is CASRDLGDDEQFF. CDR3 DNA sequence: TGTGCCAGCAGGGACCTGGGTGACGATGAGCAGTTCTTC.

The gene calls are TRBV7-2 and TRBJ2-6, with a possible D match to TRBD2 (5 bases). With 5 bases removed from V and 0 bases from J, the gap between germline ends came to 8 bases. Germline loops: CDR1 SGHTA, CDR2 FQGNSA. This CDR3 spans 15 amino acids. The CDR3: CASSIDYSGANVLTF. As DNA, the CDR3 is TGTGCCAGCAGCATCGACTACTCTGGGGCCAACGTCCTGACTTTC.

This clonotype was counted between two and nine times. V usage is TRBV6-1 and J usage is TRBJ2-7; 10 bases match TRBD2. The CDR3 contains 17 residues. CDR1 and CDR2 from the germline V gene are MNHNS and SASEGT. The ends lost 4 bases at V and 2 bases at J; junction bases unmatched: 11. The CDR3 DNA reads TGTGCCAGCAGTGGGCCCTTAGCGGGGGGCCGGACCTACGAGCAGTACTTC. Protein: CASSGPLAGGRTYEQYF.

The rearrangement uses TRBV2 and TRBJ2-7; 9 bases are a match to TRBD1. Germline V gene sequence: CDR1 SNHLY, CDR2 FYNNEI. The CDR3 loop spans 13 amino acids. The trim removed 6 bases at V and 5 bases at J, leaving 5 bases unmatched. As DNA, the CDR3 is TGTGCCAGCAGAAGACAGGGGGTAGACGAGCAGTACTTC. Translation: CASRRQGVDEQYF.

This clonotype has just a few counts. The genes are TRBV12-5 and TRBJ2-3; D is unclear. The CDR3 contains 14 residues. CDR1 LGHNT and CDR2 FRNRAP come from the germline V gene. The V end lost 1 base, the J end lost 3 bases, and 8 bases lay between the germline ends. The CDR3 nucleotides read TGTGCTAGTGGTTTGGGAAGCAGAACAGATACGCAGTATTTT. Protein: CASGLGSRTDTQYF.

V and J are TRBV25-1 and TRBJ1-2; D might be TRBD1 (6 bases). V gave up 7 bases and J gave up 4 bases, with 7 bases separating them. Per the germline V gene, CDR1 is MGHDK and CDR2 is SYGVNS. The CDR3 spans 11 residues. The CDR3 spells CASTDSYGYTF. CDR3 bases: TGTGCCAGCACGGACAGCTATGGCTACACCTTC.

This clonotype was seen at least ten times. CDR3 residues: CASTRDGQGGTEAFF. The CDR3 DNA reads as TGCGCCAGCACCCGGGATGGTCAGGGCGGCACTGAAGCTTTCTTT. The rearrangement joins TRBV4-1 to TRBJ1-1; the D gene is possibly TRBD1 (5 bases). Trimming took off 7 bases at V and 4 bases at J, with 19 bases between the two ends. Germline-derived CDR1 and CDR2 are MGHRA and YSYEKL. The CDR3 consists of 15 residues.

In DNA, the CDR3 is TGTGCCACCAGCAGAGATTATGGGGGCGGCAGCTCCTACGAGCAGTACTTC. Protein: CATSRDYGGGSSYEQYF. The genes are TRBV15 and TRBJ2-7; perhaps TRBD1 as D (6 bases). The V end was cut by 0 bases, the J end by 0 bases, with 15 bases between. The CDR3 covers 17 residues. Looked up from germline, CDR1 is LNHNV and CDR2 is YYDKDF (reference sequence).

This clonotype was counted only a few times. The chain carries TRBV4-1 and TRBJ2-3; 8 bases map to TRBD1. V gave up 2 bases and J gave up 14 bases; unmatched junction bases: 6. The CDR3 has 12 amino acids. The germline CDR1 and CDR2 sequences are MGHRA and YSYEKL. Written as DNA, the CDR3 is TGCGCCAGCAGCCAACACCAGGGGGCTATGTATTTT. Its protein product is CASSQHQGAMYF.

This clonotype appeared once. This chain uses TRBV28 with TRBJ2-4; 8 nucleotides agree with TRBD1. The length of the CDR3 is 14 residues. Germline loops: CDR1 MDHEN, CDR2 SYDVKM. V shed 5 bases, J shed 7 bases, and the junction held 7 bases outside the gene matches. CDR3 sequence reads: CASSTGQGVNIQYF. The CDR3 bases are TGTGCCAGCAGTACCGGACAGGGTGTGAACATTCAGTACTTC.

In its sample, this clonotype was seen many times. V and J are TRBV20-1 and TRBJ1-1, with D tentatively TRBD1 (5 bases). There are 13 residues in the CDR3. Germline assignment: CDR1 DFQATT and CDR2 SNEGSKA (reference sequence). Trimming removed 6 bases at V and 5 bases at J, with 16 bases between. This CDR3 is CSAPPGAGTEAFF. CDR3 DNA sequence: TGCAGTGCGCCCCCCGGGGCTGGTACTGAAGCTTTCTTT.

This clonotype has at least ten counts. Here the CDR3 reads CASSDNTDTQYF. The CDR3 nucleotides read TGTGCCAGCAGTGACAACACAGATACGCAGTATTTT. The chain recombines TRBV9 with TRBJ2-3; D is uncertain. The CDR3 is 12 residues long. V was clipped by 5 bases and J by 2 bases, with 6 bases between them. Germline CDR1 SGDLS, CDR2 YYNGEE.

The J gene is TRBJ1-2, the V gene TRBV4-1, with D possibly matching TRBD1 (6 bases). V was clipped by 1 base and J by 1 base, with 10 bases between them. The CDR3 runs to 15 residues. Germline loops: CDR1 MGHRA, CDR2 YSYEKL. The CDR3 is CASSQAGQLNYGYTF. The CDR3, as DNA: TGCGCCAGCAGCCAAGCCGGACAGCTTAACTATGGCTACACCTTC.

This clonotype occurred a few times. This rearrangement joins TRBV28 to TRBJ1-2, with D possibly being TRBD1 (6 bases). CDR3 length equals 16 residues. V dropped 5 bases and J dropped 4 bases, with 20 bases sitting between them. The germline V gene encodes CDR1 MDHEN and CDR2 SYDVKM. Here the CDR3 reads CASSPSVGDTFYGYTF. The CDR3 DNA is TGTGCCAGCAGTCCATCGGTGGGGGACACCTTCTATGGCTACACCTTC.

The rearrangement joins TRBV20-1 to TRBJ2-1; TRBD1 aligns across 7 bases. V lost 2 bases to trimming and J lost 4 bases; unmatched junction nucleotides: 5. Germline-derived CDR1 and CDR2 are DFQATT and SNEGSKA (reference sequence). CDR3 size: 14 residues. CDR3 sequence reads: CSARTQTGYNEQFF. DNA for the CDR3: TGCAGTGCTAGAACACAGACAGGGTACAATGAGCAGTTCTTC.